This is a list of T cell receptor beta chains from one sample in a study of circulating and synovial CD4+ cells in juvenile arthritis. Using immunoSEQ multiplex PCR, the repertoire was profiled, and TCRdb retains in-frame clones only, with some absent. The table shows tens of thousands of clones, with 90% to 95% occurring only once. Specimen: CD4+ T cells from blood. The receptors derive from a human donor with juvenile idiopathic arthritis. Both conserved end residues are part of each CDR3. The order of the fields is V gene, J gene, clone size, D gene, CDR3 DNA, CDR3 protein. The D gene is left open where the match is weak. Only some rows state a clone size, as once, few, many or a class for expanded clones.

>TRBV28|TRBJ2-2|-|-
TGTGCCATCCGGGAGACGAACACCGGGGAGCTGTTTTTT
CAIRETNTGELFF
>TRBV28|TRBJ1-1|-|-
TGTGCCAGCAGTTTAAAGCTGAACACTGAAGCTTTCTTT
CASSLKLNTEAFF
>TRBV15|TRBJ2-1|-|TRBD2
TGTGCCACCAGCAGAGGAAGTTTGACGCTAATAGCGGGTAACTCCTACAATGAGCAGTTCTTC
CATSRGSLTLIAGNSYNEQFF
>TRBV28|TRBJ2-1|-|TRBD2
TGTGCCAGCAGCTCCGGGGGGGCCGCGAATGAGCAGTTCTTC
CASSSGGAANEQFF
>TRBV28|TRBJ2-5|-|-
TGTGCCAGCAGTTCGCACGGACCCGGGGAGACCCAGTACTTC
CASSSHGPGETQYF
>TRBV5-6|TRBJ2-5|-|-
TGTGCCAGCAGCTTGGGACAGAGCCAAGAGACCCAGTACTTC
CASSLGQSQETQYF
>TRBV6-1|TRBJ1-1|-|-
TGTGCCAGCAGTGAAGGAGGGGGTCACACTGAAGCTTTCTTT
CASSEGGGHTEAFF
>TRBV11-1|TRBJ2-3|-|-
TGTGCCAGCAGCTTAGCCGTGTCAGGGTGGAGCGCAGATACGCAGTATTTT
CASSLAVSGWSADTQYF
>TRBV27|TRBJ2-3|-|TRBD1
TGTGCCAGCGCCGTCGGACAGGGAATGGGTGGCCCTGGGAATACGCAGTATTTT
CASAVGQGMGGPGNTQYF
>TRBV20-1|TRBJ2-1|-|-
TGCAGTGCCTGGCTTAATGAGCAGTTCTTC
CSAWLNEQFF
>TRBV11-2|TRBJ1-2|-|TRBD1
TGTGCCAGCAGCTTAGGGACAGGTGGCTACACCTTC
CASSLGTGGYTF
>TRBV6-1|TRBJ1-3|-|-
TGTGCCAGCAGTGAACTCTCTGGAAACACCATATATTTT
CASSELSGNTIYF
>TRBV6-5|TRBJ1-5|few|-
TGTGCCAGCAGTCTTAAGGGAGGGGGAAACCAGCCCCAGCATTTT
CASSLKGGGNQPQHF
>TRBV10-3|TRBJ2-5|once|TRBD1
TGTGCCATCAGCGAAATTTCTACAGGGGGCGAGACCCAGTACTTC
CAISEISTGGETQYF
>TRBV19|TRBJ1-2|-|-
TGTGCCAGTCGGTCGGGAGAGGGGCGAGGCTACACCTTC
CASRSGEGRGYTF
>TRBV4-3|TRBJ2-7|-|-
TGCGCCAGCAGCCGGGAGGAGGTTGGGTACGAGCAGTACTTC
CASSREEVGYEQYF
>TRBV6-5|TRBJ1-5|-|TRBD1
TGTGCCAGCAGTGCGACAGGGGCGAGCAATCAGCCCCAGCATTTT
CASSATGASNQPQHF
>TRBV29-1|TRBJ1-1|-|-
TGCAGCGTAGACAGCGCCATGAACACTGAAGCTTTCTTT
CSVDSAMNTEAFF
>TRBV28|TRBJ1-1|few|-
TGTGCCAGCACTCTCGCGGGGTTGGGGATTGAAGCTTTCTTT
CASTLAGLGIEAFF
>TRBV28|TRBJ1-1|-|-
TGTGCCAGCAGTTTTCGGGGAGCGGCTTTCTTT
CASSFRGAAFF
>TRBV28|TRBJ2-1|-|-
TGTGCCAGCAAGGTGCCGGGAGAGGACTACAATGAGCAGTTCTTC
CASKVPGEDYNEQFF
>TRBV5-5|TRBJ2-5|-|-
TGTGCCAGCAGCTCGGTCCTAATTCAAGAGACCCAGTACTTC
CASSSVLIQETQYF
>TRBV2|TRBJ1-5|once|-
TGTGCCAGCAGTGACAACAGGGCGCATAGGCCCCAGCATTTT
CASSDNRAHRPQHF
>TRBV23-1|TRBJ1-2|few|TRBD1
TGCGCCAGCAGTAGGACAGGGTGGGGTTATGGCTACACCTTC
CASSRTGWGYGYTF
>TRBV27|TRBJ1-1|-|-
TGTGCCAGCACCCCATTTTCCGGTTTCCTTAACACTGAAGCTTTCTTT
CASTPFSGFLNTEAFF
>TRBV4-2|TRBJ2-5|-|TRBD2
TGTGCCAGCAGCCCGGGACTAGCGGGGGGGCCCGGTTCAGAGACCCAGTACTTC
CASSPGLAGGPGSETQYF
>TRBV28|TRBJ2-5|once|TRBD1
TGTGCCAGCAACCGGGACAGGGGGCTTGAGACCCAGTACTTC
CASNRDRGLETQYF
>TRBV19|TRBJ2-4|-|TRBD2
TGTGCCAGTAGTACGGGAGGGGGCATTCAGTACTTC
CASSTGGGIQYF
>TRBV6-4|TRBJ2-7|-|TRBD1
TGTGCCAGCAGCCGCGGACAGGCCGGTTTAAGCTCCTACGAGCAGTACTTC
CASSRGQAGLSSYEQYF
>TRBV5-4|TRBJ2-1|once|TRBD2
TGTGCCAGCAGCTTGGGTGGGACTAGCGGGAGCAATGAGCAGTTCTTC
CASSLGGTSGSNEQFF
>TRBV5-5|TRBJ1-5|-|-
TGTGCCAGCAGTAGCGGGACAAACCTCAATCAGCCCCAGCATTTT
CASSSGTNLNQPQHF
>TRBV4-1|TRBJ1-5|-|TRBD1
TGCGCCAGCAGCCAAGATGACAGGGGGCCCCAGCATTTT
CASSQDDRGPQHF
>TRBV15|TRBJ1-5|-|-
TGTGCCACCAGCAGGAGACAGGTGGATCAGCCCCAGCATTTT
CATSRRQVDQPQHF
>TRBV29-1|TRBJ2-2|-|-
TGCAGCGGTTTCCAGGGGTTCACCGGGGAGCTGTTTTTT
CSGFQGFTGELFF
>TRBV19|TRBJ2-7|-|TRBD1
TGTGCCAGTAGTACGGGACAGGGCCCCTACGAGCAGTACTTC
CASSTGQGPYEQYF
>TRBV10-3|TRBJ2-2|-|-
TGTGCCATCAGTGGTAGCAGCGGGACCGGGGAGCTGTTTTTT
CAISGSSGTGELFF
>TRBV15|TRBJ2-3|-|-
TGTGCCACCAGCAGGGACACCTTCACAGATACGCAGTATTTT
CATSRDTFTDTQYF
>TRBV7-8|TRBJ2-7|-|TRBD2
TGTGCCAGCAGCTTAGGGGGACTAGCGGTTACCTACGAGCAGTACTTC
CASSLGGLAVTYEQYF
>TRBV4-2|TRBJ2-7|-|-
TGTGCCAGCAGCAAAAACGACTCTCCCGGGCAGTACTTC
CASSKNDSPGQYF
>TRBV30|TRBJ2-3|-|TRBD2
TGTGCCTGGAGTGTAGAGCGGACTAGCGGGGGGGATACGCAGTATTTT
CAWSVERTSGGDTQYF
>TRBV5-6|TRBJ1-6|-|-
TGTGCCAGCACCGAGCAGGGGCAATCACCCCTCCACTTT
CASTEQGQSPLHF
>TRBV18|TRBJ2-7|once|-
TGTGCCAGCTCAGCTAGCAGGCGGGAATACGAGCAGTACTTC
CASSASRREYEQYF
>TRBV28|TRBJ2-2|few|-
TGTGCCAGCAGTCAGGCTGGGCCTTACACCGGGGAGCTGTTTTTT
CASSQAGPYTGELFF
>TRBV5-1|TRBJ2-1|-|-
TGCGCCAGCAGCCCTCAGGGGAGCTCCTACAATGAGCAGTTCTTC
CASSPQGSSYNEQFF
>TRBV7-8|TRBJ2-2|-|TRBD2
TGTGCCAGCAGCTCCCAAGCGGGAGGGCTCGGCACCGGGGAGCTGTTTTTT
CASSSQAGGLGTGELFF
>TRBV30|TRBJ1-1|-|TRBD1
TGTGCCTGGAGAGGACAGGGAGGTGACACTGAAGCTTTCTTT
CAWRGQGGDTEAFF
>TRBV28|TRBJ2-7|-|-
TGTGCCAGCAATAGTTTACCTCGGAACAGCGAGCAGTACTTC
CASNSLPRNSEQYF
>TRBV29-1|TRBJ1-1|-|-
TGCAGCGTGTCTACAGGGTCCACTGAAGCTTTCTTT
CSVSTGSTEAFF
>TRBV4-2|TRBJ1-5|-|TRBD1
TGTGCCAGCAGCCAAGCGGTGGGTCCACAGGGGGCCCTAGGTCAGCCCCAGCATTTT
CASSQAVGPQGALGQPQHF
>TRBV7-3|TRBJ1-4|-|TRBD1
TGTGCCAGCAGCCGCAGGGGGGAGGCAACTAATGAAAAACTGTTTTTT
CASSRRGEATNEKLFF
>TRBV7-2|TRBJ1-3|-|-
TGTGCCAGCAGCTTAGGTCCAGGCTCTGGAAACACCATATATTTT
CASSLGPGSGNTIYF
>TRBV5-4|TRBJ1-2|-|TRBD1
TGTGCCAGCAGCAACACAGGGGATGGCTACACCTTC
CASSNTGDGYTF
>TRBV7-2|TRBJ2-7|-|TRBD2
TGTGCCAGCAGCTTAGAGCGGGGGGCCTACGAGCAGTACTTC
CASSLERGAYEQYF
>TRBV14|TRBJ2-2|-|-
TGTGCCAGCAGCCGAACGAGAAACACCGGGGAGCTGTTTTTT
CASSRTRNTGELFF
>TRBV5-1|TRBJ1-1|-|TRBD1
TGCGCCAGCAGCATTAACCGACAGGGAGGCACTGAAGCTTTCTTT
CASSINRQGGTEAFF